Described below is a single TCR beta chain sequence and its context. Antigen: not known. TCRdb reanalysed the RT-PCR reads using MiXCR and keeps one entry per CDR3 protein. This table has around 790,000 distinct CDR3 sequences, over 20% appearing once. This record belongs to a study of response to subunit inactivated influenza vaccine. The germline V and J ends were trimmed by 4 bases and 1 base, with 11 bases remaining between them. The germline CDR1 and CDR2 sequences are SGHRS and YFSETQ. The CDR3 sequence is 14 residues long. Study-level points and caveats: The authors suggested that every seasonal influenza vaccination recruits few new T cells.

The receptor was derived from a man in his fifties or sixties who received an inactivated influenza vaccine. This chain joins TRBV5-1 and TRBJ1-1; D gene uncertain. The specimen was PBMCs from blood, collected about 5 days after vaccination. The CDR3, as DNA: TGCGCCAGCAGCAAGGACCGATCGAACACTGAAGCTTTCTTT. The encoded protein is CASSKDRSNTEAFF.